Many counts were recorded for the clone carrying this T cell receptor beta chain. The source of the sample is a study of T cells in Graves' hyperthyroidism and ophthalmopathy. The investigators amplified TCR beta CDR3 regions from RNA transcripts. First-round RT-PCR of the TCR CDR3 relied on the HTBI primer set. A single record per CDR3 protein comes from TCRdb applying MiXCR to the multiplex PCR reads. The sample includes around 610,000 distinct CDR3 sequences, 14% to 15% of them seen just once. CDR1 and CDR2 from the germline V gene are LNHDA and SQIVND (reference sequence). Trimming took 3 bases from V and 4 from J, leaving 15 bases between them. The CDR3 consists of 15 residues.

This TCR came from a middle-aged woman with Graves' ophthalmopathy. The sample comprised blood. This chain uses TRBV19 with TRBJ1-1; D is perhaps TRBD1 (5 bases). CDR3 in amino acids: CASSMTQIRVTEAFF. CDR3 nucleotide sequence: TGTGCCAGTAGTATGACCCAGATCAGGGTCACTGAAGCTTTCTTT.